This is a list of T cell receptor beta chains from one sample in a study of blood T cells in healthy people across ages. TCRdb used MiXCR to reprocess the 5' RACE reads, holding one entry per CDR3 protein. This sample has about a million distinct CDR3 sequences, with around two fifths found just once. Sample: blood. The receptors here all came from a man in his late teens or twenties in good health. CDR3s include the opening cysteine and the closing phenylalanine or tryptophan.

TRBJ2-3,TRBV2,CARRVREDDTQYF
TRBJ1-6,TRBV10-3,CAISSSGGSESSPLHF
TRBJ1-5,TRBV4-1,CASSQLNTGSNQPQHF
NA,TRBV20-1,CSAEYPSSYNEQYF
TRBJ2-7,TRBV7-7,CASSLSGAINEQYF
TRBJ1-4,TRBV4-3,CASSQEGKQNEKLFF
NA,TRBV2,CASSERLAGHNEQYF
TRBJ1-5,TRBV7-2,CASSSWAPQTVRESQPQHF
TRBJ1-5,TRBV27,CASSPGWGNQPQHF
TRBJ2-3,TRBV10-3,CAISESQTSSTDTQYF
TRBJ2-4,TRBV6-5,CASSYSQGGHIQYF
TRBJ2-5,TRBV5-6,CASSPGTGGYQETQYF
TRBJ2-3,TRBV27,CASRLGRTTDTQYF
TRBJ1-2,TRBV9,CASTGDGTNEGGYTF
TRBJ1-2,TRBV7-9,CASSLSDRELDYGYTF
TRBJ2-5,TRBV4-1,CASSQALQAQETQYF
NA,TRBV4-3,CASSQDFGGYEQYF
TRBJ2-3,TRBV6-6,CASSPGGNLDSTDTQYF
TRBJ1-4,TRBV12-3/TRBV12-4,CASMGAGKLFF
TRBJ2-1,TRBV7-9,CASSLRDTRSSYNEQFF
TRBJ1-2,TRBV27,CASSPGQSSYGHTF
TRBJ1-2,TRBV4-1,CASSQGIPLYGYTF
TRBJ2-1,TRBV29-1,CSARVKAGGEQFF
TRBJ2-1,TRBV20-1,CSAARARVNYIEEQFF